The clone carrying this TCR beta chain was found a few times. The sample is drawn from a study of identical twins. CDR3 length: 15 residues. The V end was cut by 5 bases, the J end by 4 bases, with 16 bases between. Germline V gene sequence: CDR1 MNHEY, CDR2 SVGEGT. One entry per CDR3 protein, called by TCRdb with MiXCR from the 5' RACE reads. The table has 600,000 to 850,000 distinct CDR3 sequences, roughly 20% seen once. This sample also belongs to another study, concerning T cells expressing NK-cell markers.

The receptor comes from a young woman in good health. Sequencing was performed on PBMCs. The gene calls are TRBV6-2 or TRBV6-3 and TRBJ2-3, with D maybe TRBD2 (6 bases). CDR3 DNA sequence: TGTGCCAGCAGTCGTCTTGGGGGGAAAGCAGATACGCAGTATTTT. Translating it yields CASSRLGGKADTQYF.